This T cell receptor beta chain was profiled in a study of OX40 agonist ivuxolimab in advanced cancers. Overall study: Across the patients, intravenous ivuxolimab was delivered every 2 weeks at 0.01 to 10 mg/kg. Antecedent anti-PD-1, anti-PD-L1 or anti-CTLA-4 therapy was permissible, with roughly 36% having received some. Three patients got partial responses; one had hepatocellular carcinoma and two had cutaneous melanoma.

Study results and caveats: Expanded clones tended on average to be more numerous among CD8+ T cells than CD4+.

CDR3 length: 15 amino acids. Germline assignment: CDR1 SGHVS and CDR2 FNYEAQ. The ends were cut back, 3 bases at V and 2 bases at J, with 8 bases in the middle. Clones were read by immunoSEQ multiplex PCR, and TCRdb kept only the in-frame ones, dropping some. The data show some 60,000 clones, about 83% seen once. Concerning this clone: Antigen specificity is unknown.

The sample consisted of CD4+ or CD8+ T cells sorted from blood, taken in a trial of the OX40 agonist ivuxolimab. The sequence came from an adult with an advanced solid tumor such as melanoma, head and neck, liver or kidney cancer. V is TRBV7-6 and J is TRBJ2-6; no clear D. CDR3 sequence (DNA): TGTGCCAGCAGCTTCGACGTCGCTGGGGCCAACGTCCTGACTTTC. Translating it yields CASSFDVAGANVLTF.